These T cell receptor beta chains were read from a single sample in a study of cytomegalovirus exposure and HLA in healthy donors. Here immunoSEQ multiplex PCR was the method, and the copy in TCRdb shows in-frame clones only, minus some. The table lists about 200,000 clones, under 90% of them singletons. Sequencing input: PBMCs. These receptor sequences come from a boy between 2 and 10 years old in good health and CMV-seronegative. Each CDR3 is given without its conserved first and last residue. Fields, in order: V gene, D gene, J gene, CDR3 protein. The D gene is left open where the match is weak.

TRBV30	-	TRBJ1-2	AWKGETYGQDT
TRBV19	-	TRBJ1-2	ASTRLGRETYT
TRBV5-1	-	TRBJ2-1	ASSLVQGGEYEQF
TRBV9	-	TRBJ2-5	ASSVAGGGGETQY
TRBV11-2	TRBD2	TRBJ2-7	ASSLTSTSGSYEQY
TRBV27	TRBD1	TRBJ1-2	ASRPSGTAPYGYT
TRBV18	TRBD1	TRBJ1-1	ASSPPWQGAPLIAF
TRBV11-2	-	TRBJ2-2	ASSLDGSTTGELF
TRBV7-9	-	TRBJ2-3	ASSLTVGGGTDTQY
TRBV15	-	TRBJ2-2	ATSRLGTQLTGELF
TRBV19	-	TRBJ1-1	ASKAGNTEAF
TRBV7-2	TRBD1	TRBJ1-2	ASSPGQGSYT
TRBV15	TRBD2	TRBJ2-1	ATSSSLAGGNEQF
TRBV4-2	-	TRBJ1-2	ASSRELYGYT
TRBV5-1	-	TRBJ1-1	ASSDSGTRDKAF
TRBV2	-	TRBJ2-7	ASSEQGSGYEQY
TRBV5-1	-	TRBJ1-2	ASSLVTRGWDYGYT
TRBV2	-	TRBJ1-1	ASSPDSTEAF
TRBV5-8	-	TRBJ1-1	ASSLELRANTEAF
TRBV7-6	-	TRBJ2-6	ASSPGQGSSGANVLT
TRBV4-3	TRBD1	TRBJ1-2	ASSQDHDRDYGYT
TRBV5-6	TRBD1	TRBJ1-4	ASSMTGGGEEKLF